These 7 T cell receptor beta chains were sequenced from one sample in a study of Graves' ophthalmopathy and Graves' hyperthyroidism. From RNA, the CDR3 regions of TCR beta chains were amplified and sequenced. HTBI primers were employed in first-round RT-PCR, then a second-round multiplex PCR followed. TCRdb independently ran MiXCR on the multiplex PCR reads; one entry per CDR3 protein. Among 740,000 or so distinct CDR3 sequences, approximately 40% were seen once, and the ten largest hold about 40%. The specimen sequenced was peripheral blood. The source is an adult man with Graves' ophthalmopathy.

This clonotype was seen ten or more times. The rearrangement joins TRBV9 to TRBJ1-4, with D possibly TRBD1 on 6 matching bases. Germline-derived CDR1 and CDR2 are SGDLS and YYNGEE. CDR3 length: 15 amino acids. V dropped 4 bases and J dropped 8 bases, with 18 bases sitting between them. The CDR3 spells CASSPEGRGDEKLFF. As DNA, the CDR3 is TGTGCCAGCAGCCCCGAGGGCAGGGGCGACGAAAAACTGTTTTTT.

This chain joins TRBV7-2 and TRBJ1-5; D remains unclear. From germline, CDR1 is SGHTA and CDR2 FQGNSA. V was pared by 3 bases and J by 2 bases, with 11 bases between. The CDR3 loop spans 15 amino acids. Here the CDR3 DNA reads TGTGCCAGCAGCTTCGAAGGAATTGGCAATCAGCCCCAGCATTTT. Its protein is CASSFEGIGNQPQHF.

The CDR3 loop reads CASSTSGQVETQYF. The CDR3, as DNA: TGTGCCAGCAGCACTTCGGGACAGGTGGAGACCCAGTACTTC. The chain is built from TRBV7-3 and TRBJ2-5; 8 nucleotides agree with TRBD1. Losses at the gene ends were 5 bases for V and 5 bases for J; bases not matched to a gene: 7. The CDR3 extends over 14 amino acids. CDR1 is SGHTA, CDR2 FQGTGA, per germline.

The CDR3 nucleotides are TGTGCCAGCGATGAGGGCGAGCGGTTCCAGCAGTACTTC. Translated, it gives CASDEGERFQQYF. The chain joins TRBV7-9 to TRBJ2-5; tentative D call: TRBD2 (5 bases). Looked up from germline, CDR1 is SEHNR and CDR2 is FQNEAQ (reference sequence). V lost 8 bases to trimming and J lost 11 bases, with 21 bases between them. The CDR3 has 13 residues.

This clonotype has a count of ten or more. The rearrangement joins TRBV10-3 to TRBJ1-5; perhaps TRBD1 as D (5 bases). CDR3 length: 15 residues. V lost 0 bases and J lost 2, with 8 bases in between. Germline CDR1 is ENHRY and CDR2 is SYGVKD. The CDR3 DNA follows: TGTGCCATCAGTGAGTCGGGACCGGGCAATCAGCCCCAGCATTTT. Its protein is CAISESGPGNQPQHF.

This clonotype was seen a handful of times. CDR3 DNA: TGTGCCAGCAGTCAGTTTTCCCCAAGCTCTGGGGCCAACGTCCTGACTTTC. As protein: CASSQFSPSSGANVLTF. The chain couples TRBV9 to TRBJ2-6; D uncertain. This CDR3 is 17 amino acids long. Trimming stripped 5 bases from V and 0 bases from J, with 15 bases between. Germline V gene data show CDR1 as SGDLS and CDR2 as YYNGEE.

This clonotype was seen at least ten times. The V call is TRBV7-2, the J call TRBJ1-4, with 8 bases lining up with TRBD1. The V gene end was trimmed by 5 bases and the J gene end by 2 bases; junction bases not matched to a gene: 4. From germline, CDR1 is SGHTA and CDR2 FQGNSA. This CDR3 contains 15 residues. In DNA, the CDR3 is TGTGCCAGCAGCGAACAGGGGGGGACTAATGAAAAACTGTTTTTT. Its translation: CASSEQGGTNEKLFF. Variable domain in full (rest from reference TRBV7-2 and TRBJ1-4): GAGVSQSPSNKVTEKGKDVELRCDPISGHTALYWYRQSLGQGLEFLIYFQGNSAPDKSGLPSDRFSAERTGGSVSTLTIQRTQQEDSAVYLCASSEQGGTNEKLFFGSGTQLSVL.